The 9 T cell receptor beta chains given below trace back to one sample, sequenced in a study of molecular identifiers for immune sequencing clone quantification. Using its own MiXCR run on the PCR reads, TCRdb lists one record per CDR3 protein. Altogether about 89,000 distinct CDR3 sequences are present, roughly 19% being singletons, with the ten largest covering 0.85%. Sequenced: naive CD8+ T cells from blood, with Jurkat cell RNA spiked in. This sample's subset: FACS-sorted CD8+CD4-CCR7+CD45RA+ naive T cells. These receptors all stem from a human donor in good health. Some libraries in this study had Jurkat cell RNA spiked in.

This clonotype was recorded many times. V gene TRBV7-2 combines with J gene TRBJ2-5, with unresolved D. The germline gives CDR1 SGHTA, CDR2 FQGNSA. V dropped 5 bases and J dropped 5 bases, with 15 bases sitting between them. The CDR3 covers 14 residues. CDR3 in amino acids: CASSILGSRETQYF. The DNA of the CDR3 is TGTGCCAGCAGCATCCTGGGGTCTAGGGAGACCCAGTACTTC.

Ten or more counts support this clonotype. The rearrangement joins TRBV27 to TRBJ2-1, with D maybe TRBD2 (6 bases). V was shortened by 1 base and J by 5 bases, with 18 bases between the two germline ends. CDR1 is MNHEY and CDR2 is SMNVEV in the germline V gene (reference sequence). The CDR3 sequence is 17 residues long. The DNA for the CDR3 is TGTGCCAGCAGTTTATACGGAGGGCAGGGCCTCGACAATGAGCAGTTCTTC. Its protein product is CASSLYGGQGLDNEQFF.

This clonotype was observed many times. The chain uses TRBV6-2 or TRBV6-3 and TRBJ2-7; 8 nucleotides line up with TRBD1. CDR3 length: 13 residues. J lost 4 bases, V lost 6 bases, and 5 bases had no gene match. Germline V gene sequence: CDR1 MNHEY, CDR2 SVGEGT. The CDR3 spells CASRGQGPYEQYF. As DNA, the CDR3 is TGTGCCAGCAGAGGACAGGGCCCATACGAGCAGTACTTC.

This clonotype was picked up many times. The gene calls are TRBV28 and TRBJ1-3; unclear D gene. Trimming removed 6 bases from V and 0 bases from J, with 9 bases in between. CDR3 size: 14 residues. Germline V gene sequence: CDR1 MDHEN, CDR2 SYDVKM. CDR3: CASRARFSGNTIYF. The CDR3 region has the DNA TGTGCCAGCAGGGCCCGATTCTCTGGAAACACCATATATTTT. The variable domain in full, with the rest retrieved from reference TRBV28 and TRBJ1-3, is DVKVTQSSRYLVKRTGEKVFLECVQDMDHENMFWYRQDPGLGLRLIYFSYDVKMKEKGDIPEGYSVSREKKERFSLILESASTNQTSMYLCASRARFSGNTIYFGEGSWLTVV.

Only a few counts were recorded for this clonotype. The rearrangement links TRBV5-1 to TRBJ2-7; 10 nucleotides line up with TRBD2. The CDR3 extends over 14 amino acids. Germline V gene data show CDR1 as SGHRS and CDR2 as YFSETQ. With 0 bases clipped from V and 5 bases from J, the junction kept 2 bases outside the gene matches. The CDR3 DNA reads TGCGCCAGCAGCTTGGCGGGACTAGCGAACGAGCAGTACTTC. Translated: CASSLAGLANEQYF.

This clonotype occurred many times. This chain joins TRBV6-2 or TRBV6-3 and TRBJ2-3; 8 bases map to TRBD2. This CDR3 spans 15 amino acids. Germline V gene sequence: CDR1 MNHEY, CDR2 SVGEGT. J lost 4 bases, V lost 6 bases, and 9 bases had no gene match. CDR3 bases: TGTGCCAGCAGCTACATCGGGGGGGCGGCAGATACGCAGTATTTT. This codes for CASSYIGGAADTQYF.

This rearrangement joins TRBV21-1 to TRBJ1-2; the D call in the table, TRBD1, was not verified against the DNA. TRBV21-1 constitutes a pseudogene. The CDR3 extends over 15 amino acids. CDR3 DNA: TGTGCCAGCAGCACCCGGACAGGGGTAAACTATGGCTACACCTTC. This sequence encodes CASSTRTGVNYGYTF.

The chain has TRBV29-1 and TRBJ2-7; 11 bases are a match to TRBD1. J lost 5 bases, V lost 7 bases, and 16 bases had no gene match. This CDR3 has 16 residues. Germline V gene lookup returns CDR1 SQVTM and CDR2 ANQGSEA. As DNA, the CDR3 is TGCAGCGCTGAGTTCCCGCTCGGGACAGGGGGTAACGAGCAGTACTTC. This encodes CSAEFPLGTGGNEQYF.

This clonotype was observed many times. J is TRBJ2-1 and V is TRBV6-2 or TRBV6-3, with 9 bases that match TRBD2. CDR1 and CDR2 (germline): MNHEY, SVGEGT. The ends lost 6 bases at V and 7 bases at J; junction bases unmatched: 10. The CDR3 loop spans 15 amino acids. The CDR3 region has the DNA TGTGCCAGCAGGCCAATGAAGCGGGAGGCTAATGAGCAGTTCTTC. Translated: CASRPMKREANEQFF.